The clone carrying this T cell receptor beta chain was seen ten or more times. Its antigen is as yet unknown. The data were obtained in a study of T cells after yellow fever vaccination. Study-level points and caveats: Peaking on day 5 versus 15, the secondary response was faster but weaker. At under 98% for CD4 and 70% to 90% for CD8, most primary-vaccination clones showed up again after the booster.

The CDR3 has 16 amino acids. Germline V gives CDR1 SGHRS, CDR2 YFSETQ. Trimming removed 0 bases at V and 2 bases at J, with 12 bases between. Template switching by 5'RACE produced TCR cDNA, adding a universal primer site and UMIs. TCRdb re-called the 5' RACE reads with MiXCR, one entry per CDR3 protein. The table has a few hundred thousand distinct CDR3 sequences, approximately 3.9% seen once. The sample in question was PBMCs, obtained on the day of the yellow fever booster vaccination. The sequence derives from a man between 18 and 29 years old who received the YFV17D yellow fever vaccine. The chain links TRBV5-1 to TRBJ2-1, with D possibly being TRBD2 (6 bases). CDR3 loop: CASSLAAAGPYNEQFF. The CDR3 nucleotides are TGCGCCAGCAGCTTGGCGGCAGCGGGCCCCTACAATGAGCAGTTCTTC.